What follows describes a single TCR beta chain. Trimming took 5 bases from V and 13 from J, leaving 19 bases between them. Looked up from germline, CDR1 is LNHDA and CDR2 is SQIVND (reference sequence). CDR3 length equals 13 residues. The record originates from a study of CD8+ T cells in alopecia areata. Isolated RNA was reverse transcribed into cDNA used as the sequencing template. Only in-frame clones appear in the TCRdb table, and some are missing; sequencing was by immunoSEQ multiplex PCR. The sample carries some 150,000 clones, around two thirds recorded once. V gene TRBV19 combines with J gene TRBJ2-3; D is undetermined. The sample comprised CD8+ T cells sorted from blood. This TCR was sampled from a human donor in good health. CDR3: CASSPGSALTEYF. CDR3 nucleotide sequence: TGTGCCAGTAGTCCCGGATCGGCCCTAACGGAGTATTTT.